The rows below give T cell receptor beta chains drawn from one sample of a study of tissue T cells after allogeneic stem cell transplantation. Sequenced by immunoSEQ multiplex PCR; TCRdb stores in-frame clones only, minus some. The sample lists about 25,000 clones; around 70% were seen once. This material consisted of tissue from the ileum, taken at autopsy. These receptors were collected from a female donor over 55 with lung cancer. Both conserved end residues are part of each CDR3. Each record gives: J gene, D gene, V gene, clone size, CDR3 DNA, CDR3 protein. D genes are given only for firm matches. Clone size is stated in some rows and not others, as once, few, many or a class when expanded.

>TRBJ2-5|NA|TRBV5-1|medium-sized
TGCGCCAGCAGCAGGTCGACTGCGCGGGGGCAAGGGGAGACCCAGTACTTC
CASSRSTARGQGETQYF
>TRBJ1-1|NA|TRBV7-6|once
TGTGCCAGCAGCTTATACCCGCAGAGGGGAATCACTGAAGCTTTCTTT
CASSLYPQRGITEAFF
>TRBJ1-3|NA|TRBV10-1|few
TGCGCCAGCAGTGAGTCGTCGGCAGCAAACACCATATATTTT
CASSESSAANTIYF
>TRBJ2-6|TRBD1|TRBV7-9|NA
TGTGCCAGCAGCCCGCCGGGACAGGGTTTCGGGGCCAACGTCCTGACTTTC
CASSPPGQGFGANVLTF
>TRBJ2-1|NA|TRBV7-9|NA
TGTGCCAGCAGCTTAAGGGGAAAGCATGAGCAGTTCTTC
CASSLRGKHEQFF
>TRBJ1-3|NA|TRBV13|medium-sized
TGTGCCAGCAGCTTAGGTCGTCAGGGCCTTGGAAACACCATATATTTT
CASSLGRQGLGNTIYF
>TRBJ2-2|NA|TRBV12-3/TRBV12-4|NA
TGTGCCAGTCCAACCCCAGCCGGGGAGCTGTTTTTT
CASPTPAGELFF
>TRBJ2-1|TRBD1|TRBV11-3|NA
TGTGCCAGCAGTTCCCAACACAGGGGTTCCTACAATGAGCAGTTCTTC
CASSSQHRGSYNEQFF
>TRBJ1-2|TRBD1|TRBV7-9|NA
TGTGCCAGCAGCTTCACAGGGGGAGGCTATGGCTACACCTTC
CASSFTGGGYGYTF
>TRBJ2-1|NA|TRBV7-3|NA
TGTGCCAGCAGGGGAGGACAGCGCAATGAGCAGTTCTTC
CASRGGQRNEQFF
>TRBJ2-7|TRBD2|TRBV30|NA
TGTGCCTGGAGCTTCCCGACTAGCGGGAGGGACGAGCAGTACTTC
CAWSFPTSGRDEQYF
>TRBJ2-1|NA|TRBV5-1|NA
TGCGCCAGCAGCTCCGGGAATTCATACAATGAGCAGTTCTTC
CASSSGNSYNEQFF
>TRBJ2-2|NA|TRBV27|few
TGTGCCAGCAGTCGGGCCGGGGGTCAGACCGGGGAGCTGTTTTTT
CASSRAGGQTGELFF
>TRBJ1-1|TRBD1|TRBV29-1|NA
TGCAGCGTTGAGATTGGGGGACAGGCTGAAGCTTTCTTT
CSVEIGGQAEAFF
>TRBJ1-2|TRBD1|TRBV3-1/TRBV3-2|NA
TGTGCCAGCAGCCCTCTAGGGGGGACAGGACGTGGCTACACCTTC
CASSPLGGTGRGYTF
>TRBJ1-2|NA|TRBV7-2|medium-sized
TGTGCCAGCAGCTTATGGACAGTCGCTGGCTACACCTTC
CASSLWTVAGYTF